The sequence of this T cell receptor (beta chain) was determined in a study of T cells expressing NK-cell markers. Study summary: Repertoires of TCR beta were obtained from T cells sorted as CD3+CD56+NKG2C+, CD3+CD56+NKG2C- and CD3+CD56-NKG2C+. One of the eight sequenced donors was seronegative, whereas the other seven were HCMV-seropositive. Study-wide points: The CD3+CD56-NKG2C+ fraction of a handful of donors was also led by these clonotypes.

5'RACE template switching with UMIs produced the TCR beta cDNA. TCRdb reworked the 5' RACE reads into one entry per CDR3 protein, no DNA. Its table lists some 340,000 distinct CDR3 sequences. Note on this clonotype: Its antigen is currently unknown.

The specimen sequenced was blood T cells: a sorted CD56 or NKG2C T cell subset, CD4+ or CD8+ T cells, or bulk PBMC T cells (not recorded which). The receptor's source is a man aged 18 to 69 in good health.

The CDR3: CASSSGTGMSGANVLTF. This sequence joins TRBV28 and TRBJ2-6; TCRdb's D call of TRBD1 is untestable without DNA. This CDR3 has 17 residues. In germline, CDR1 is MDHEN, CDR2 SYDVKM.